This note documents a single TCR beta chain sequence. Its binding antigen is unknown. Base-call qualities are not available, and no considerably larger clone is one nucleotide away. The CDR3 goes from the cysteine to the phenylalanine over 15 residues. Here the CDR3 DNA is all that survives: 45 bases in frame from base 1. The V end loses 5 bases and the J end loses 10 bases, and a stretch of 20 bases separates them. Per the germline V gene, MNHEY is the CDR1 and SVGAGI is the CDR2. The entry originates in a study of control samples from healthy donors and cancer patients (dated by TCRdb to 2019 to 2021). The library was built by means of the immunoSEQ multiplex PCR assay. The source is immuneACCESS, and TCRdb retained only in-frame sequences with V and J called. Part of the clones is not carried over; for the studies checked, unresolved V genes explain less than half of this, and the remainder is unexplained. The sample table contains under 150,000 clones; only one count was recorded for more than 70% of them. The top ten constitute 3% to 4% of the sample.

The rearranged chain carries TRBV6-5 and TRBJ1-4, with TRBD1 perhaps the D gene, on 5 matching bases. This clonotype was sampled from a man between 35 and 55 years old in good health. Sequenced input: blood. In nucleotide form, the sequence is TGTGCCAGCAGTCCGATTATGATAACGAGGGGAAAACTGTTTTTT. Protein translation: CASSPIMITRGKLFF.